Listed here is a single T cell receptor (beta chain). Lacking the conserved final phenylalanine or tryptophan, this CDR3 likely reflects a read error. No DNA is shown, since the ends of the CDR3 on it are uncertain; the CDR3 is the one TCRdb lists. Germline-derived CDR1 and CDR2 are SGHTA and FQGTGA. A total of 13 residues make up the CDR3, ends included. This sample was taken from a study of T cells in Graves' hyperthyroidism and ophthalmopathy. Amplification of TCR beta CDR3 regions used RNA as the template. Using the HTBI primer set, a first-round RT-PCR was run on the TCR CDR3. TCRdb called the multiplex PCR reads again in MiXCR, with one record for every CDR3 protein. The sample carries fewer than 40,000 distinct CDR3 sequences, around half recorded once.

The chain combines TRBV7-3 with TRBJ1-6. The sample consisted of blood. This TCR came from a man aged 35 to 55 with Graves' ophthalmopathy. The CDR3 protein is CASSLNQASPPHY.